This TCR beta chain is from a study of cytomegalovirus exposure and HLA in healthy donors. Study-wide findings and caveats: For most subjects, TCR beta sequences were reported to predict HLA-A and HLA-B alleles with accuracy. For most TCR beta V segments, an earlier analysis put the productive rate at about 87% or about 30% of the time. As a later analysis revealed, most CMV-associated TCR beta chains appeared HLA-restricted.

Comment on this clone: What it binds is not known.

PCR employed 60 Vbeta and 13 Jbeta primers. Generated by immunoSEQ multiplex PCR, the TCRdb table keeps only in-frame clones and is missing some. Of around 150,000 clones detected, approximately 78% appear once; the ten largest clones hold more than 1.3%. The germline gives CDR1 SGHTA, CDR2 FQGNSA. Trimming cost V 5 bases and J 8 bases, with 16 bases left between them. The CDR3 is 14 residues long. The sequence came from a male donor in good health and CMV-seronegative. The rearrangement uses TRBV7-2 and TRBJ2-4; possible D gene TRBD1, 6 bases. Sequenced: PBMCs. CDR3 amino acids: CASSPHQGFHIQYF. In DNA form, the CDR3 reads TGTGCCAGCAGCCCCCACCAGGGGTTCCACATTCAGTACTTC. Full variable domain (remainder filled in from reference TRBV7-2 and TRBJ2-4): GAGVSQSPSNKVTEKGKDVELRCDPISGHTALYWYRQSLGQGLEFLIYFQGNSAPDKSGLPSDRFSAERTGGSVSTLTIQRTQQEDSAVYLCASSPHQGFHIQYFGAGTRLSVL.